The rows below give T cell receptor beta chains drawn from one sample of a study of cytomegalovirus exposure and HLA in healthy donors. Assay used: immunoSEQ multiplex PCR; TCRdb lists only in-frame clones, some missing. The repertoire has more than 140,000 clones, roughly 81% of them found once; the top ten carry 1.5% to 2%. The specimen sequenced was PBMCs. The receptors stem from a female donor in good health and CMV-seronegative. The CDR3 runs from the conserved cysteine through the conserved F or W. The D gene is left open where the match is weak. A clone size is listed for some rows: how often the clone was seen (once, few, many), or a class if it is expanded.

>TRBV4-2|TRBD2|TRBJ2-7|.
CASSPGLADEQYF
TGTGCCAGCAGCCCGGGACTAGCAGACGAGCAGTACTTC
>TRBV5-1|TRBD2|TRBJ2-7|.
CASSAIAGGRTYEQYF
TGCGCCAGCAGCGCTATAGCGGGAGGACGTACCTACGAGCAGTACTTC
>TRBV27|TRBD2|TRBJ2-7|.
CASSLAGGDYEQYF
TGTGCCAGCAGTTTAGCGGGGGGGGATTACGAGCAGTACTTC
>TRBV19|TRBD1|TRBJ1-4|.
CASTERRDSLTTNEKLFF
TGTGCCAGTACTGAGAGACGGGACAGTCTAACAACTAATGAAAAACTGTTTTTT
>TRBV7-9|.|TRBJ2-2|once
CAYRAGTGELFF
TGTGCCTACCGAGCGGGCACCGGGGAGCTGTTTTTT
>TRBV19|.|TRBJ2-2|.
CASSIDHGGGDTGELFF
TGTGCCAGTAGTATAGATCATGGCGGAGGGGACACCGGGGAGCTGTTTTTT
>TRBV14|.|TRBJ2-7|.
CASSQELVAFYEQYF
TGCGCCAGCAGCCAAGAATTAGTAGCCTTCTACGAGCAGTACTTC
>TRBV18|TRBD2|TRBJ2-7|.
CASSPGTSGKIYEQYF
TGTGCCAGCTCACCGGGGACTAGCGGGAAAATCTACGAGCAGTACTTC
>TRBV7-6|.|TRBJ2-3|.
CASSVVGLPSTDTQYF
TGTGCCAGCAGCGTCGTAGGACTACCAAGCACAGATACGCAGTATTTT
>TRBV7-2|TRBD1|TRBJ1-5|.
CASSFGQGGNQPQHF
TGTGCCAGCAGCTTTGGACAGGGCGGCAATCAGCCCCAGCATTTT
>TRBV7-6|.|TRBJ2-2|.
CASSRPSQGFSGELFF
TGTGCCAGCAGCCGTCCGTCCCAGGGGTTCTCCGGGGAGCTGTTTTTT
>TRBV9|TRBD1|TRBJ1-1|.
CASSVDREREDTEAFF
TGTGCCAGCAGCGTGGACAGGGAGAGGGAGGACACTGAAGCTTTCTTT
>TRBV6-5|TRBD2|TRBJ2-3|.
CASSLGRDADTQYF
TGTGCCAGCAGCCTAGGGAGGGACGCAGATACGCAGTATTTT
>TRBV7-3|.|TRBJ2-2|.
CASSLEEVGELFF
TGTGCCAGCAGCTTAGAGGAAGTAGGGGAGCTGTTTTTT
>TRBV6-5|.|TRBJ1-2|.
CASSYSRDTAGYTF
TGTGCCAGCAGTTACTCCCGGGACACCGCTGGCTACACCTTC
>TRBV19|TRBD2|TRBJ2-7|.
CASSRGLAGRSSSYEQYF
TGTGCCAGTAGTCGCGGACTAGCGGGCCGTTCCAGCTCCTACGAGCAGTACTTC
>TRBV29-1|.|TRBJ2-7|.
CSVRGSYEQYF
TGCAGCGTTCGGGGATCCTACGAGCAGTACTTC
>TRBV5-1|.|TRBJ1-2|.
CASSFDSNYGYTF
TGCGCCAGCAGCTTCGACAGTAACTATGGCTACACCTTC
>TRBV7-9|.|TRBJ1-2|.
CASSLAGGAGYTF
TGTGCCAGCAGCTTAGCTGGGGGCGCGGGCTACACCTTC
>TRBV21-1|.|TRBJ1-2|.
CASSRDRLSNYGYTF
TGTGCCAGCAGCCGGGACAGGCTCTCGAACTATGGCTACACCTTC
>TRBV28|.|TRBJ1-5|few
CATRLSNQPQHF
TGTGCCACCCGGTTAAGCAATCAGCCCCAGCATTTT
>TRBV6-6|TRBD1|TRBJ1-2|.
CASRQTTGAYGYTF
TGTGCCAGCAGACAAACGACAGGGGCCTATGGCTACACCTTC
>TRBV6-1|.|TRBJ2-5|.
CASSAIQGQETQYF
TGTGCCAGCAGTGCCATACAGGGCCAAGAGACCCAGTACTTC
>TRBV6-5|TRBD1|TRBJ1-1|few
CASSWDRNTEAFF
TGTGCCAGCAGTTGGGACAGAAACACTGAAGCTTTCTTT
>TRBV28|.|TRBJ1-3|once
CASSYETGSRGNTIYF
TGTGCCAGCAGCTACGAGACAGGTAGTCGCGGAAACACCATATATTTT
>TRBV2|.|TRBJ1-5|.
CASSSGRQPQHF
TGTGCCAGCAGTTCAGGGCGGCAGCCCCAGCATTTT
>TRBV25-1|.|TRBJ1-2|once
CASSGEEGVLYGYTF
TGTGCCAGCAGCGGGGAAGAGGGGGTTCTCTATGGCTACACCTTC
>TRBV30|TRBD1|TRBJ1-2|.
CAWSVLTGGLGGYTF
TGTGCCTGGAGTGTATTGACAGGGGGGCTCGGTGGCTACACCTTC
>TRBV18|TRBD2|TRBJ2-7|.
CASSPPGGGYNEQYF
TGTGCCAGCTCACCTCCCGGGGGGGGGTACAACGAGCAGTACTTC
>TRBV7-2|.|TRBJ2-2|.
CASSQNPRSGELFF
TGTGCCAGCAGCCAAAATCCGCGTTCCGGGGAGCTGTTTTTT
>TRBV18|.|TRBJ1-1|few
CASSESEAFF
TGTGCCAGCTCAGAGTCTGAAGCTTTCTTT
>TRBV5-1|TRBD1|TRBJ1-2|.
CASRGTGNLRPGYTF
TGCGCCAGCAGAGGGACAGGGAATTTAAGACCAGGCTACACCTTC
>TRBV19|TRBD2|TRBJ2-1|once
CASRETSGGAIYEQFF
TGTGCCAGTAGGGAGACTAGCGGGGGGGCCATCTATGAGCAGTTCTTC
>TRBV7-9|.|TRBJ2-7|few
CASSLNRYPYEQYF
TGTGCCAGCAGCTTGAACAGGTACCCCTACGAGCAGTACTTC
>TRBV11-1|.|TRBJ1-6|.
CASSVVRGNSPLHF
TGTGCCAGCAGCGTGGTACGGGGAAATTCACCCCTCCACTTT
>TRBV5-1|TRBD2|TRBJ2-2|.
CASSSWGGTGELFF
TGCGCCAGCAGCTCGTGGGGGGGAACCGGGGAGCTGTTTTTT
>TRBV28|.|TRBJ2-7|.
CASSSSGHSVPYEQYF
TGTGCCAGCAGCTCGTCGGGACACTCCGTGCCCTACGAGCAGTACTTC
>TRBV14|TRBD1|TRBJ2-7|.
CASSLTGGWGEQYF
TGTGCCAGCAGCCTGACAGGGGGCTGGGGCGAGCAGTACTTC
>TRBV6-5|.|TRBJ2-2|.
CASSYTAGELFF
TGTGCCAGCAGTTATACCGCGGGGGAGCTGTTTTTT
>TRBV4-1|TRBD1|TRBJ2-2|.
CASSQARQGSGELFF
TGCGCCAGCAGCCAAGCTAGACAGGGCTCCGGGGAGCTGTTTTTT
>TRBV9|TRBD1|TRBJ1-6|.
CASSGGQGATPLHF
TGTGCCAGCAGCGGAGGACAGGGAGCGACACCCCTCCACTTT
>TRBV7-9|.|TRBJ2-1|.
CASSLMTGETNEQFF
TGTGCCAGCAGCTTAATGACAGGCGAGACCAATGAGCAGTTCTTC
>TRBV10-3|TRBD1|TRBJ2-7|.
CAISVFEGQGYVQYF
TGTGCCATCAGTGTGTTCGAAGGACAGGGCTACGTGCAGTACTTC
>TRBV10-3|.|TRBJ2-1|.
CAISEGYEQFF
TGTGCCATCAGTGAGGGCTATGAGCAGTTCTTC
>TRBV6-5|.|TRBJ1-2|.
CASSFLQSHLYGYTF
TGTGCCAGCAGTTTTTTACAGAGTCACCTCTATGGCTACACCTTC
>TRBV6-1|TRBD1|TRBJ1-6|.
CASSESGDSFFRNSPLHF
TGTGCCAGCAGTGAATCGGGGGACAGTTTCTTCCGTAATTCACCCCTCCACTTT